Listed below are T cell receptor beta chains from one sample, sequenced in a study of PD-1 blockade in classical Hodgkin lymphoma. Profiling relied on immunoSEQ multiplex PCR, and the TCRdb table lists in-frame clones only, not all of them. The sample records some 18,000 clones, over 80% being singletons. The starting material was peripheral blood mononuclear cells (PBMCs), obtained at baseline. These receptors all stem from a human donor with classical Hodgkin lymphoma. Each CDR3 is given with its conserved first and last residue. A D gene is named only where the DNA matches it firmly. Expanded clones get a size class; other rows say once, few or many, or leave the size out.

14,TRBV5-1,.,TRBJ1-5,once,TGCGCCAGCAGCTTGGTGGGGGGGGATCAGCCCCAGCATTTT,CASSLVGGDQPQHF
15,TRBV5-1,.,TRBJ1-1,.,TGCGCCAGCAGCCTTCAGGCAGGGCAGAACACTGAAGCTTTCTTT,CASSLQAGQNTEAFF
16,TRBV4-2,.,TRBJ1-1,.,TGTGCCAGCAGCCAAGATCCGGCGGGGAGGAACACTGAAGCTTTCTTT,CASSQDPAGRNTEAFF
14,TRBV11-1,.,TRBJ1-2,medium-sized,TGTGCCAGCAGCACCGGGGTAGCTAACTATGGCTACACCTTC,CASSTGVANYGYTF
12,TRBV6-5,.,TRBJ1-2,.,TGTGCCAGCAGTCGGGGAGGCTATGGCTACACCTTC,CASSRGGYGYTF
14,TRBV5-1,.,TRBJ1-2,.,TGCGCCAGCAGCTTGGTTCAAGGGGGGGATGGCTACACCTTC,CASSLVQGGDGYTF
12,TRBV5-1,.,TRBJ1-2,.,TGCGCCAGCAGCTTGAACGACTATGGCTACACCTTC,CASSLNDYGYTF
15,TRBV28,.,TRBJ1-3,.,TGTGCCAGCAGTTCACAGGGTGGAGCTGGAAACACCATATATTTT,CASSSQGGAGNTIYF
14,TRBV5-4,.,TRBJ1-3,.,TGTGCCAGCAGCTCCACTACCTCTGGAAACACCATATATTTT,CASSSTTSGNTIYF
15,TRBV13,.,TRBJ2-1,.,TGTGCCAGCATCAGCCGGGACGCGAGAAGTAATGAGCAGTTCTTC,CASISRDARSNEQFF
16,TRBV27,.,TRBJ2-1,once,TGTGCCAGCAGTTTGGAGGTCGGGACTCTCCCCAGTGAGCAGTTCTTC,CASSLEVGTLPSEQFF
14,TRBV2,.,TRBJ1-2,few,TGTGCCAGCAGGGGTCAGGGGTATGGGGATGGCTACACCTTC,CASRGQGYGDGYTF
14,TRBV19,.,TRBJ1-1,.,TGTGCCAGTAGTAGGAATGACGAGAGGACTGAAGCTTTCTTT,CASSRNDERTEAFF
12,TRBV5-5,.,TRBJ1-5,once,TGTGCCAGCATCCGGCGTGCGAGGCCCCAGCATTTT,CASIRRARPQHF
14,TRBV28,TRBD2,TRBJ2-3,.,TGTGCCAGCAAGGCCAGGGACTGGGGGGGTACGCAGTATTTT,CASKARDWGGTQYF
14,TRBV6-1,TRBD1,TRBJ2-7,few,TGTGCCAGCAGGCCGGACAGGGTAGCCTACGAGCAGTACTTC,CASRPDRVAYEQYF
17,TRBV15,.,TRBJ2-1,.,TGTGCCACCAGCAGAGATCTGCCAGAGGACCCATACAATGAGCAGTTCTTC,CATSRDLPEDPYNEQFF
17,TRBV2,TRBD2,TRBJ2-3,.,TGTGCCAGCAGTGAAGCGCTTCTAGCGGGAGGTAAAGATACGCAGTATTTT,CASSEALLAGGKDTQYF
14,TRBV5-6,.,TRBJ1-5,few,TGTGCCAGCAGCTGGGGGGTTAGCAATCAGCCCCAGCATTTT,CASSWGVSNQPQHF
15,TRBV5-4,.,TRBJ2-4,.,TGTGCCAGCAGCTTGGGGTCCGGGGGCAGTAGTGAACGGTACTTC,CASSLGSGGSSERYF
15,TRBV11-2,TRBD1,TRBJ2-5,.,TGTGCCAGCAGCTTAGAAAGGACAGGGCGAGAGACCCAGTACTTC,CASSLERTGRETQYF
16,TRBV13,TRBD1,TRBJ2-5,.,TGTGCCAGCAGCTTATGGCGGCAGGGGGCGTGGGAGACCCAGTACTTC,CASSLWRQGAWETQYF
14,TRBV5-4,.,TRBJ2-3,.,TGTGCCAGCAGCTTGGAACGGGGACTCGATACGCAGTATTTT,CASSLERGLDTQYF
13,TRBV9,.,TRBJ1-5,.,TGTGCCAGCAGCTTGGACGGGACGCAGCCCCAGCATTTT,CASSLDGTQPQHF
16,TRBV5-5,TRBD1,TRBJ1-1,.,TGTGCCAGCAGCTTGGAGGGGGCCCTTATGAACACTGAAGCTTTCTTT,CASSLEGALMNTEAFF
15,TRBV18,.,TRBJ2-7,.,TGTGCCAGCTCACCAGACAGGCCAGCGTACTACGAGCAGTACTTC,CASSPDRPAYYEQYF
16,TRBV2,TRBD2,TRBJ2-1,medium-sized,TGTGCCAGCAGTGAAAGTAGCGGGGGATTCTACAATGAGCAGTTCTTC,CASSESSGGFYNEQFF
14,TRBV6-1,.,TRBJ2-2,.,TGTGCCAGCAGTATTTTCAAACTGAACGGGGAGCTGTTTTTT,CASSIFKLNGELFF
14,TRBV6-5,.,TRBJ2-7,.,TGTGCCAGCAGATTGACAGTCCGGTTGGGGGAGCAGTACTTC,CASRLTVRLGEQYF
14,TRBV2,TRBD1,TRBJ2-4,.,TGTGCCAGCAGTGGCCAGGGGGCGGGCGGCATTCAGTACTTC,CASSGQGAGGIQYF
14,TRBV25-1,.,TRBJ2-7,few,TGTGCCAGCAGTGGTACAGGGTCCTCCTACGAGCAGTACTTC,CASSGTGSSYEQYF
13,TRBV30,.,TRBJ1-2,few,TGTGCCTGGAGCATAGGACTTCGCTATGGCTACACCTTC,CAWSIGLRYGYTF